This TCR beta chain was obtained from a study of T-cell memory formation after mild COVID-19. The wider study: Clusters were largely donor specific. Study results and limitations: From day 15 to 85, contracting clones were balanced between CD4 and CD8, whereas later expanders leaned toward CD4+. What remained unconfirmed was the SARS-CoV-2 specificity of second-wave clones peaking on day 37.

5'RACE primed at constant segments yielded TCR alpha and TCR beta cDNA libraries bearing sample barcodes and UMIs. A single record per CDR3 protein comes from TCRdb applying MiXCR to the 5' RACE reads. The table records 450,000 to 650,000 distinct CDR3 sequences, approximately 19% of them present only once. In the case of this clonotype: Its antigen is not known.

The CDR3 runs 15 residues. Germline V lookup: CDR1 MNHEY, CDR2 SVGAGI. Trimming cost V 7 bases and J 3 bases, with 17 bases left between them. V and J are TRBV6-5 and TRBJ2-3, with D possibly being TRBD2 (6 bases). This sequence was found in an adult woman who had mild COVID-19 (a few samples of this study predate the infection). Cell type and time point are not known. The sample taken for sequencing was PBMCs or a T cell subset sorted from them (not recorded which). This CDR3 reads CASTQYWGRTDTQYF. CDR3 coding DNA: TGTGCCAGCACCCAATACTGGGGGAGGACAGATACGCAGTATTTT.